Each of the 28 T cell receptor beta chains below was sequenced from the same sample in a study of T and B cells in COVID-19 patients. TRB rearrangements were amplified by multiplex PCR with BIOMED2 TRB-A/B primers. TCRdb reanalysed the multiplex PCR reads using MiXCR and keeps one entry per CDR3 protein. The sample includes 5,000 or so distinct CDR3 sequences, about 20% of them seen just once. From blood, 250-500 ng of genomic DNA served as TRB template. The sequencing sample was made of blood. The receptor source for this set is a human donor who had recovered from COVID-19.

The chain uses TRBV27 and TRBJ2-7; D call uncertain. The CDR3 covers 16 residues. Germline-derived CDR1 and CDR2 are MNHEY and SMNVEV (reference sequence). Trimming stripped 2 bases from V and 0 bases from J, with 14 bases between. In DNA form, the CDR3 reads TGTGCCAGCAGTTTACGTCCCACATTGGGCTCCTACGAGCAGTACTTC. Translated: CASSLRPTLGSYEQYF.

Sample share makes this clonotype medium-sized. This chain uses TRBV30 with TRBJ2-2, with a weak D call TRBD2 (7 bases). Trimming took off 6 bases at V and 1 base at J, with 12 bases between the two ends. The CDR3 runs to 14 residues. Germline loops: CDR1 GTSNPN, CDR2 SVGIG (reference sequence). CDR3 DNA: TGTGCCTGTACGGGGGGACAGAACACCGGGGAGCTGTTTTTT. Translating it yields CACTGGQNTGELFF.

In its sample, this clonotype is medium-sized. This chain links TRBV5-4 with TRBJ2-5; TRBD1 might be the D (6 bases). The germline gives CDR1 SGHNT, CDR2 YYREEE (reference sequence). This CDR3 is 15 amino acids long. Trimming stripped 3 bases from V and 1 base from J, with 13 bases between. The DNA of the CDR3 is TGTGCCAGCAGCTCGGGGACACGGGTCCAAGAGACCCAGTACTTC. Protein product: CASSSGTRVQETQYF.

The chain couples TRBV27 to TRBJ1-1; a possible D gene is TRBD1 (5 bases). Germline V gene lookup returns CDR1 MNHEY and CDR2 SMNVEV (reference sequence). V lost 6 bases, J lost 1 base, and 15 bases lay in between. The CDR3 covers 15 residues. In nucleotides, the CDR3 is TGTGCCAGCAGCCATACAGGTCTAAGGAACACTGAAGCTTTCTTT. Its protein is CASSHTGLRNTEAFF.

This clonotype rates as medium-sized (0.01 to 0.1%). This CDR3 is CASSSRGYNSPLHF. For the CDR3, the DNA is TGTGCCAGCAGCTCCCGGGGCTATAATTCACCCCTCCACTTT. The V gene is TRBV5-6, the J gene TRBJ1-6; D unclear. The CDR3 extends over 14 amino acids. The V gene's germline CDR1 is SGHDT and CDR2 YYEEEE. Trimming removed 3 bases from V and 3 bases from J, with 7 bases in between. The entire variable domain, with the rest obtained from reference TRBV5-6 and TRBJ1-6, is as follows: DAGVTQSPTHLIKTRGQQVTLRCSPKSGHDTVSWYQQALGQGPQFIFQYYEEEERQRGNFPDRFSGHQFPNYSSELNVNALLLGDSALYLCASSSRGYNSPLHFGNGTRLTVT.

The chain employs TRBV6-5 and TRBJ2-7, with D unclear. There are 11 residues in the CDR3. Germline loops: CDR1 MNHEY, CDR2 SVGAGI. V lost 8 bases to trimming and J lost 2 bases, with 7 bases between them. As DNA, the CDR3 is TGTGCCAGCGCCGGCCCCTACGAGCAGTACTTC. This gives the protein CASAGPYEQYF.

This clonotype is medium-sized in the sample. This chain links TRBV30 with TRBJ2-7; weak D call: TRBD1 (5 bases). The germline V gene encodes CDR1 GTSNPN and CDR2 SVGIG (reference sequence). The CDR3 spans 12 residues. Between the trimmed V and J ends, which lost 3 bases and 0 bases, there was a span of 6 bases. The DNA for the CDR3 is TGTGCCTGGAGGACAGACTCCTACGAGCAGTACTTC. Its protein is CAWRTDSYEQYF. Full variable domain (rest looked up from reference TRBV30 and TRBJ2-7): SQTIHQWPATLVQPVGSPLSLECTVEGTSNPNLYWYRQAAGRGLQLLFYSVGIGQISSEVPQNLSASRPQDRQFILSSKKLLLSDSGFYLCAWRTDSYEQYFGPGTRLTVT.

The chain combines TRBV5-1 with TRBJ2-7; no definite D call. Trimming shortened V by 4 bases and J by 1 base, and 12 bases separated the two germline ends. Germline assignment: CDR1 SGHRS and CDR2 YFSETQ. The CDR3 loop spans 14 amino acids. CDR3 in DNA: TGCGCCAGCAGCCTTATGGGATCGTCCTACGAGCAGTACTTC. Amino acid sequence: CASSLMGSSYEQYF.

This clonotype turned up a few times. The chain joins TRBV4-2 to TRBJ2-7; D gene unclear. Trimming removed 5 bases at V and 7 bases at J, with 9 bases between. Germline V gene data show CDR1 as LGHNA and CDR2 as YNFKEQ. The CDR3 is 11 amino acids. The CDR3 DNA reads as TGTGCCAGCAGCTCAGACGAGGAGCAGTACTTC. It specifies CASSSDEEQYF.

This clonotype was found many times. The chain carries TRBV7-9 and TRBJ2-7; possible D gene TRBD2, 5 bases. V lost 3 bases and J lost 0, with 12 bases in between. The CDR3 consists of 15 residues. Germline V gene lookup returns CDR1 SEHNR and CDR2 FQNEAQ (reference sequence). The CDR3 nucleotides read TGTGCCAGCAGCTTCCAAAAAGCGGCCTCCTACGAGCAGTACTTC. This codes for CASSFQKAASYEQYF.

The chain uses TRBV7-2 and TRBJ1-5; D not certain. Between the trimmed V and J ends, which lost 5 bases and 6 bases, there was a span of 17 bases. The CDR3 has 15 residues. Germline CDR1 reads SGHTA; CDR2 reads FQGNSA. Written as DNA, the CDR3 is TGTGCCAGCAGCCCGACCAACCGGGTGGGTCAGCCCCAGCATTTT. This sequence encodes CASSPTNRVGQPQHF.

This rearrangement joins TRBV6-4 to TRBJ1-2; the D is unclear. The V end was cut by 4 bases, the J end by 6 bases, with 3 bases between. This CDR3 is built from 10 residues. The germline V gene encodes CDR1 MRHNA and CDR2 SNTAGT. The CDR3 DNA follows: TGTGCCAGCAGTGCCCATGGCTACACCTTC. Amino acids: CASSAHGYTF.

By sample share, this clonotype is large. The rearrangement uses TRBV11-3 and TRBJ2-3; the D gene is possibly TRBD1 (6 bases). Trimming stripped 6 bases from V and 0 bases from J, with 13 bases between. Germline lookup yields CDR1 SGHNT and CDR2 YENEEA. The CDR3 extends over 15 amino acids. This CDR3 reads CASSVRGHSTDTQYF. CDR3 in DNA: TGTGCCAGCAGTGTCCGGGGACACAGCACAGATACGCAGTATTTT.

This clonotype is medium-sized by share. The V gene is TRBV19, the J gene TRBJ1-4; D gene ambiguous. Trimming stripped 4 bases from V and 2 bases from J, with 8 bases between. This CDR3 is built from 14 residues. Germline CDR1 reads LNHDA; CDR2 reads SQIVND (reference sequence). This CDR3 is CASSTGTTNEKLFF. The CDR3 DNA reads TGTGCCAGTAGTACCGGAACGACTAATGAAAAACTGTTTTTT.

Sample share makes this clonotype medium-sized. This chain's CDR3 is CASSLGLREQFF. The CDR3 nucleotides read TGTGCCAGCAGCTTGGGGCTCCGAGAGCAGTTCTTC. The J gene is TRBJ2-1, the V gene TRBV5-6, with D hard to call. Trimming cost V 0 bases and J 10 bases, with 8 bases left between them. The CDR3 is 12 amino acids. Germline V gives CDR1 SGHDT, CDR2 YYEEEE. Based on the CDR3 plus reference TRBV5-6 and TRBJ2-1, the full variable domain is DAGVTQSPTHLIKTRGQQVTLRCSPKSGHDTVSWYQQALGQGPQFIFQYYEEEERQRGNFPDRFSGHQFPNYSSELNVNALLLGDSALYLCASSLGLREQFFGPGTRLTVL.

This clonotype appeared once. Given a much more abundant clone one base away, this may be a read error. The DNA of the CDR3 is TGTGCCAGCTCACCGCGGGGATCCGGCTATGGCCACACCTTC. Residues: CASSPRGSGYGHTF. J is TRBJ1-2 and V is TRBV18; D unclear. This CDR3 has 14 amino acids. In germline, CDR1 is KGHSH, CDR2 LQKENI. Combining the CDR3 with reference TRBV18 and TRBJ1-2 gives the whole variable domain NAGVMQNPRHLVRRRGQEARLRCSPMKGHSHVYWYRQLPEEGLKFMVYLQKENIIDESGMPKERFSAEFPKEGPSILRIQQVVRGDSAAYFCASSPRGSGYGHTFGSGTRLTVV.

The V gene is TRBV6-2 or TRBV6-3, the J gene TRBJ1-1; 8 bases align to TRBD1. Germline V gene data show CDR1 as MNHEY and CDR2 as SVGEGT. The CDR3 runs to 15 residues. V was pared by 2 bases and J by 3 bases, with 5 bases of the junction left unmatched. CDR3 region: CASSYPQTGDTEAFF. The CDR3 DNA follows: TGTGCCAGCAGTTACCCTCAGACAGGGGACACTGAAGCTTTCTTT.

This clonotype has just a few counts. The chain joins TRBV20-1 to TRBJ1-2; D gene uncertain. V was clipped by 6 bases and J by 2 bases, with 16 bases between them. The CDR3 is 14 amino acids. The germline CDR1 and CDR2 sequences are DFQATT and SNEGSKA (reference sequence). The CDR3 loop reads CSATPSGTNYGYTF. CDR3 sequence (DNA): TGCAGTGCCACCCCTTCGGGAACCAACTATGGCTACACCTTC.

This clonotype is labeled as medium-sized (0.01 to 0.1%). The chain has TRBV6-5 and TRBJ1-5; D not resolved. Germline lookup yields CDR1 MNHEY and CDR2 SVGAGI. Deletions cut 2 bases from V and 4 bases from J, with 6 bases between. The length of the CDR3 is 13 residues. CDR3 loop: CASSYMRNQPQHF. The DNA for the CDR3 is TGTGCCAGCAGTTACATGAGGAATCAGCCCCAGCATTTT.

The CDR3 bases are TGTGCCAGCAGCCTGGACAGAGAGACCCAGTACTTC. It is translated as CASSLDRETQYF. V is TRBV7-2 and J is TRBJ2-5; possibly TRBD1 for D (6 bases). This CDR3 has 12 residues. CDR1 is SGHTA and CDR2 is FQGNSA in the germline V gene. V was clipped by 5 bases and J by 4 bases, with 8 bases between them. The variable domain in full, completed from reference TRBV7-2 and TRBJ2-5, reads GAGVSQSPSNKVTEKGKDVELRCDPISGHTALYWYRQSLGQGLEFLIYFQGNSAPDKSGLPSDRFSAERTGGSVSTLTIQRTQQEDSAVYLCASSLDRETQYFGPGTRLLVL.

This clonotype was detected a few times. The chain couples TRBV29-1 to TRBJ2-7, with 13 bases lining up with TRBD2. The V gene end was trimmed by 6 bases and the J gene end by 5 bases; junction bases not matched to a gene: 16. The CDR3 has 17 amino acids. Germline CDR1 SQVTM, CDR2 ANQGSEA. The CDR3 bases are TGCAGCGTGGGAACACTAGCGGGAGGGCCTCTAAGGGACGAGCAGTACTTC. Its translation: CSVGTLAGGPLRDEQYF.

In this sample, this clonotype turned up a few times. This chain uses TRBV24-1 with TRBJ2-1; 9 bases are a match to TRBD2. The CDR3 totals 18 residues. The V gene's germline CDR1 is KGHDR and CDR2 SFDVKD. With V trimmed by 1 base and J by 1 base, 7 bases remained unmatched. The CDR3 DNA follows: TGTGCCACCAGTGATTTCAGAGGGCGGGGGGGGTCCTACAATGAGCAGTTCTTC. This gives the protein CATSDFRGRGGSYNEQFF.

V is TRBV4-2 and J is TRBJ2-7; D is unresolved. This CDR3 has 14 residues. Between the trimmed V and J ends, which lost 1 base and 4 bases, there was a span of 11 bases. Per germline, CDR1 LGHNA and CDR2 YNFKEQ. The CDR3 sequence is CASSQVGSVYEQYF. The CDR3 DNA sequence: TGTGCCAGCAGCCAAGTTGGCTCGGTATACGAGCAGTACTTC.

This clonotype was seen a few times. This sequence joins TRBV5-1 and TRBJ2-7, with 8 bases lining up with TRBD2. The CDR3 sequence is 15 residues long. J was trimmed by 2 bases and V by 4 bases; bases with no gene match: 8. Germline V CDR1 and CDR2: SGHRS, YFSETQ. The CDR3, as DNA: TGCGCCAGCAGCCCCGGCACTAGCGGCCCCTACGAGCAGTACTTC. Translating it yields CASSPGTSGPYEQYF.

Of note for this clonotype: A much larger clone differs from this one at a single base, so this may be a read error. This CDR3 fails to terminate in the conserved phenylalanine or tryptophan, so it likely reflects a read error. The genes are TRBV7-9 and TRBJ1-4, with D possibly TRBD1 on 5 matching bases. Germline values: CDR1 SEHNR, CDR2 FQNEAQ (reference sequence). The ends were cut back, 6 bases at V and 4 bases at J, with 12 bases in the middle. This CDR3 is 14 amino acids long. As DNA, the CDR3 is TGTGCCAGCAGGAATCCAGGGATTAATGAAAAACTGTTTTAT. Its translation: CASRNPGINEKLFY.

The gene calls are TRBV12-3 or TRBV12-4 and TRBJ2-7; D may be TRBD1 or TRBD2 (5 bases each). Trimming left V 1 base short and J 3 bases short, with 13 bases between. The CDR3 loop spans 15 amino acids. CDR3 in DNA: TGTGCCAGCAGTTTAGATGTGGGACGGCACTACGAGCAGTACTTC. Protein product: CASSLDVGRHYEQYF.

This clonotype has a single count. A single base separates this from a much larger clone, so it may be a read error. This chain uses TRBV27 with TRBJ2-7; no clear D gene. The CDR3 is made up of 15 amino acids. Looked up from germline, CDR1 is MNHEY and CDR2 is SMNVEV (reference sequence). CDR3 sequence reads: CASSFIFSSSYEPYF. The CDR3 DNA sequence: TGTGCCAGCAGTTTTATATTCTCCAGCTCCTACGAGCCGTACTTC.

This clonotype was observed a handful of times. The chain recombines TRBV5-1 with TRBJ2-7; 9 nucleotides line up with TRBD2. This CDR3 contains 15 residues. Germline V gene lookup returns CDR1 SGHRS and CDR2 YFSETQ. The V and J ends lost 1 base and 3 bases, in that order; junction bases with no gene match: 5. CDR3: CASSLRIAGDYEQYF. As DNA, the CDR3 is TGCGCCAGCAGCTTGAGGATAGCGGGAGACTACGAGCAGTACTTC.